This is a list of T cell receptor beta chains from one sample in a study of T-cell reconstitution after alpha-beta-depleted transplantation in children. TCRdb re-derived calls from the PCR reads in MiXCR, one entry per CDR3 protein. The repertoire holds approximately 110,000 distinct CDR3 sequences, with 10% as singletons. This material consisted of PBMCs, taken before TCRalphabeta/CD19-depleted stem cell transplant. The receptors were gathered from a boy younger than 10 with acute lymphoblastic leukemia, due to receive a stem cell transplant. Each CDR3 is given with its conserved first and last residue. Each record gives: V gene, D gene, J gene, clone size, CDR3 DNA, CDR3 protein. The D gene is left open where the match is weak. Only some rows state a clone size, as once, few, many or a class for expanded clones.

TRBV18	TRBD1	TRBJ2-1	.	TGTGCCAGCTCACCACAAATCTTAATGGGACAGCCCTACAATGAGCAGTTCTTC	CASSPQILMGQPYNEQFF
TRBV3-1	.	TRBJ2-7	.	TGTGCCAGCAGCCAAAGTAGCGGCTTGAAGTACTTC	CASSQSSGLKYF
TRBV5-5	TRBD1	TRBJ2-7	many	TGTGCCAGCACACCCCTCTGGGGGCAGGGGGTTGTCTACGAGCAGTACTTC	CASTPLWGQGVVYEQYF
TRBV20-1	TRBD2	TRBJ2-5	many	TGCAGTGCTACAGGGACTAGCGGGAGAGGGACCCAGTACTTC	CSATGTSGRGTQYF
TRBV12-3/TRBV12-4	.	TRBJ2-5	few	TGTGCCAGCAGTTTTGGCGGCCAAGAGACCCAGTACTTC	CASSFGGQETQYF
TRBV7-3	TRBD1	TRBJ2-5	many	TGTGCCAGCAGCTCGTCCAGGGGGCAAGAGACCCAGTACTTC	CASSSSRGQETQYF
TRBV20-1	TRBD2	TRBJ2-7	many	TGCAGTGCTAGAGATCCTCGGCTAGCGGGAGTTCTCTACGAGCAGTACTTC	CSARDPRLAGVLYEQYF
TRBV5-5	.	TRBJ2-3	few	TGTGCCAGCAGCTTGGAAGGCCTATACACAGATACGCAGTATTTT	CASSLEGLYTDTQYF
TRBV21-1	.	TRBJ1-2	once	TGTGCCAGCAGCAACGGCGGCAGTTACTATGGCTACACCTTC	CASSNGGSYYGYTF
TRBV29-1	TRBD2	TRBJ2-1	few	TGCAGCGTTGGACTAGCGACCCATGAGCAGTTCTTC	CSVGLATHEQFF
TRBV6-5	.	TRBJ2-2	many	TGTGCCAGCAGTTACTCGGGGAGGGGGCATGTCGGGGAGCTGTTTTTT	CASSYSGRGHVGELFF
TRBV13	TRBD2	TRBJ2-3	many	TGTGCCAGCAGCCTAGCGGGAGCAGATACGCAGTATTTT	CASSLAGADTQYF
TRBV5-1	.	TRBJ1-1	.	TGCGCCAGCAGCTTCCAGCTGGGCGCGCAGACTGAAACTTTCTTT	CASSFQLGAQTETFF
TRBV6-2/TRBV6-3	.	TRBJ2-2	.	TGTGCCAGCAGGCCAGGGTGGGATAACACCGGGGAGCTGTTTTTT	CASRPGWDNTGELFF
TRBV20-1	.	TRBJ1-2	.	TGCAGTGCTAGTTCCGGCGTTACACCGCGCCATGGCTACACCTTC	CSASSGVTPRHGYTF
TRBV20-1	.	TRBJ2-5	many	TGCAGTGCTAGAGTGGCAGGGGAGACCCAGTACTTC	CSARVAGETQYF
TRBV4-1	TRBD2	TRBJ2-1	.	TGCGCCAGCAGCCAAGACAAGCCTAGCGGGGGGAATGAGCAGTTCTTC	CASSQDKPSGGNEQFF
TRBV7-9	.	TRBJ2-7	few	TGTGCCAGCAGCTTAGAGACCGAGCAGTACTTC	CASSLETEQYF
TRBV12-3/TRBV12-4	TRBD1	TRBJ2-1	few	TGTGCCAGCAGTTTATATGGGACAGGGTACAATGAGCAGTTCTTC	CASSLYGTGYNEQFF
TRBV12-3/TRBV12-4	.	TRBJ2-2	many	TGTGCCAGCAGCGTGGCTACAGGGTATTACACCGGGGAGCTGTTTTTT	CASSVATGYYTGELFF
TRBV28	.	TRBJ2-2	.	TGTGCCAGCGGATCCGGGGAGCTGTTTTTT	CASGSGELFF
TRBV20-1	.	TRBJ2-7	few	TGCAGTGCTAGAGATCGGGACACCCCCTACGAGCAGTACTTC	CSARDRDTPYEQYF
TRBV20-1	.	TRBJ1-3	.	TGCAGTGCTAGAGACCCCGACAGTCGGGCTGGAAACACCATATATTTT	CSARDPDSRAGNTIYF
TRBV5-1	TRBD2	TRBJ2-3	few	TGCGCCAGCCTAGCGGGAGGGGCGGGAGATACGCAGTATTTT	CASLAGGAGDTQYF
TRBV30	.	TRBJ2-1	few	TGTGCCTGGAGTGTTTTATGGCCCCCTGAGCAGTTCTTC	CAWSVLWPPEQFF
TRBV10-2	.	TRBJ2-7	few	TGCGCCAGCAGTGAGCGGGCCTACGAGCAGTACTTC	CASSERAYEQYF
TRBV20-1	TRBD1	TRBJ2-3	many	TGCAGTGCATACAGGGGGTCAGATACGCAGTATTTT	CSAYRGSDTQYF
TRBV5-1	TRBD1	TRBJ2-7	many	TGCGCCAGCAGCCCTGGACAGGTTAGCTCCTACGAGCAGTACTTC	CASSPGQVSSYEQYF
TRBV7-9	.	TRBJ1-2	.	TGTGCCAGCAGCTTAGGTGGGGGGGCAGGCTCGAGCTACACCTTC	CASSLGGGAGSSYTF
TRBV6-1	.	TRBJ2-7	few	TGTGCCGTAAAGTTCCAGGCAAGCTCCTACGAGCAGTACTTC	CAVKFQASSYEQYF
TRBV6-5	.	TRBJ2-1	.	TGTGCCAGCAGCCACCGCCAACAGAACCTCGAGCAGTTCTTC	CASSHRQQNLEQFF
TRBV28	TRBD2	TRBJ2-3	few	TGTGCCAGCAGCCGCAGCGAGGGCCTAGCGGGATCGTATACGCAGTATTTT	CASSRSEGLAGSYTQYF
TRBV11-1	.	TRBJ2-2	.	TGTGCCAGCAGCCTCGGAAGGGCCGGGGAGCTGTTTTTT	CASSLGRAGELFF
TRBV24-1	.	TRBJ2-7	few	TGTGCCACCAGTGAAGGTTTCTCCTACGAGCAGTACTTC	CATSEGFSYEQYF
TRBV14	TRBD2	TRBJ2-1	few	TGTGCCAGCAGCACCGGACTAGCGGGAGGAATCGGCTACAATGAGCAGTTCTTC	CASSTGLAGGIGYNEQFF
TRBV20-1	TRBD1	TRBJ2-1	.	TGCAGTGCGGCCCGCCGGGACAGGGCATTGGATGAGCAGTTCTTC	CSAARRDRALDEQFF
TRBV4-1	TRBD2	TRBJ2-1	.	TGCGCCAGCAGCCAAAGGCGGGAGATCGGTGAGCAGTTCTTC	CASSQRREIGEQFF
TRBV7-9	.	TRBJ2-7	.	TGTGCCAGCAGCTCCCCCGGCCTCAACGAGCAGTACTTC	CASSSPGLNEQYF
TRBV15	.	TRBJ2-2	.	TGTGCCACCAGCGGGGCTAGCGCAAACACCGGGGAGCTGTTTTTT	CATSGASANTGELFF
TRBV7-2	.	TRBJ1-1	many	TGTGCCAGCAGCTTCTCAGTATTGAACACTGAAGCTTTCTTT	CASSFSVLNTEAFF
TRBV7-9	.	TRBJ1-4	.	TGTGCCAGCAACGATGAAATCCTTGAAAAACTGTTTTTT	CASNDEILEKLFF
TRBV5-1	TRBD1	TRBJ1-1	few	TGCGCCAGCAGCTTGGGGGGACAGCCGAAACCGAGGAACACTGAAGCTTTCTTT	CASSLGGQPKPRNTEAFF
TRBV7-9	TRBD2	TRBJ2-3	.	TGTGCCAGCAGCTTAGGGGATCAGCGGGAGCGGAATACGCAGTATTTT	CASSLGDQRERNTQYF
TRBV28	.	TRBJ1-1	.	TGTGCCAGCAAAAGGGGCTACACTGAAGCTTTCTTT	CASKRGYTEAFF
TRBV27	TRBD1	TRBJ2-7	.	TGTGCCAGCAGTTGGGACAGGGGGGCAAGCGAGCAGTACTTC	CASSWDRGASEQYF
TRBV12-3/TRBV12-4	.	TRBJ1-1	few	TGTGCCAGCAGTCCGTCGGGCCGCACTGAAGCTTTCTTT	CASSPSGRTEAFF
TRBV6-5	TRBD2	TRBJ2-1	.	TGTGCCAGCAGTTACTCGCCTAGCGGGAGGTATGAGCAGTTCTTC	CASSYSPSGRYEQFF
TRBV10-2	.	TRBJ2-2	few	TGCGCCAGCACAGAGTTTATTGACACCGGGGAGCTGTTTTTT	CASTEFIDTGELFF
TRBV3-1	.	TRBJ2-1	.	TGTGCCAGCAGCCAAGATCGGAGCTATCCGTGGTACAATGAGCAGTTCTTC	CASSQDRSYPWYNEQFF
TRBV29-1	TRBD1	TRBJ2-6	few	TGCAGCGTTGGGGACAGGGGAGGCTCTGGGGCCAACGTCCTGACTTTC	CSVGDRGGSGANVLTF
TRBV25-1	TRBD1	TRBJ2-7	few	TGTGCCAGCAGTGTCACCGGGACAGGGATCCCCTACGAGCAGTACTTC	CASSVTGTGIPYEQYF
TRBV7-9	TRBD2	TRBJ2-5	few	TGTGCCAGCAGCTTAGTCGACCCTAGCGGGACGGAGACCCAGTACTTC	CASSLVDPSGTETQYF
TRBV14	TRBD2	TRBJ2-4	.	TGTGCCAGCAGCCAAGGGAAGGGTAGCGGGAGACAAAACATTCAGTACTTC	CASSQGKGSGRQNIQYF